This is a list of T cell receptor beta chains from one sample in a study of CD8+ T cells in alopecia areata. TCRdb's copy holds only in-frame clones and misses some; the assay was immunoSEQ multiplex PCR. The data contain around 190,000 clones, 60% of them singletons. The sequences come from CD4+ T cells sorted from blood, collected at week 24, from a patient treated with tofacitinib. The receptor source for this set is a human donor with alopecia areata. Both conserved end residues are part of each CDR3. A D gene is named only where the DNA matches it firmly. For some rows the clone size is stated as once, few or many, or as a class when expanded; others skip it.

>.|.|TRBJ2-7|TRBV5-1
CASMEGSGYEQYF
TGCGCCAGCATGGAAGGGTCGGGTTACGAGCAGTACTTC
>.|.|TRBJ1-2|TRBV2
CASTPRGGNYGYTF
TGTGCCAGCACCCCCAGGGGCGGTAACTATGGCTACACCTTC
>.|.|TRBJ2-7|TRBV5-1
CASSSSSYEQYF
TGCGCCAGCAGCTCTAGCTCCTACGAGCAGTACTTC
>few|TRBD2|TRBJ2-1|TRBV5-1
CASSLRSAGGGRSYNEQFF
TGCGCCAGCTCGCTCCGGTCCGCGGGGGGAGGTCGCTCCTACAATGAGCAGTTCTTC
>few|.|TRBJ2-6|TRBV2
CASSPVSGANVLTF
TGTGCCAGCAGTCCTGTCTCTGGGGCCAACGTCCTGACTTTC
>.|TRBD1|TRBJ2-7|TRBV20-1
CSATLDRVQYF
TGCAGTGCTACCCTCGACAGGGTGCAGTACTTC
>few|.|TRBJ1-2|TRBV29-1
CSVESGRNYGYTF
TGCAGCGTTGAATCGGGGAGGAACTATGGCTACACCTTC
>.|.|TRBJ1-2|TRBV5-6
CASSLGMDSRGYTF
TGTGCCAGCAGCTTGGGCATGGACAGCCGTGGCTACACCTTC
>.|.|TRBJ2-2|TRBV15
CATSSDILTGELFF
TGTGCCACCAGCTCGGACATACTAACCGGGGAGCTGTTTTTT
>few|.|TRBJ2-7|TRBV14
CASSQIKAGDYEQYF
TGTGCCAGCAGCCAAATAAAGGCCGGGGACTACGAGCAGTACTTC
>.|TRBD1|TRBJ1-2|TRBV19
CASYGDRASYGYTF
TGTGCCAGCTATGGGGACAGGGCCTCCTATGGCTACACCTTC
>.|.|TRBJ1-1|TRBV9
CASSAQGKNTEAFF
TGTGCCAGCAGCGCCCAGGGAAAGAACACTGAAGCTTTCTTT
>.|TRBD1|TRBJ2-5|TRBV29-1
CSVSNRGVETQYF
TGCAGCGTTTCCAACAGGGGGGTAGAGACCCAGTACTTC
>.|.|TRBJ2-5|TRBV27
CASSLSGRGTQYF
TGTGCCAGCAGTTTATCCGGTCGGGGGACCCAGTACTTC
>.|.|TRBJ2-5|TRBV15
CATSGWSETQYF
TGTGCCACCAGCGGCTGGTCGGAGACCCAGTACTTC
>.|.|TRBJ1-6|TRBV2
CASGGDNVNSPLHF
TGTGCCAGCGGGGGGGACAATGTAAATTCACCCCTCCACTTT
>few|.|TRBJ2-7|TRBV7-2
CASSVDSAYEQYF
TGTGCCAGCAGCGTCGACAGCGCCTACGAGCAGTACTTC
>.|.|TRBJ1-3|TRBV30
CAFGGRVAGNTIYF
TGTGCCTTTGGAGGTAGGGTGGCTGGAAACACCATATATTTT
>few|.|TRBJ1-4|TRBV14
CASSRAGTGLEKLFF
TGTGCCAGCAGCCGAGCCGGGACTGGCTTGGAAAAACTGTTTTTT
>.|TRBD2|TRBJ2-3|TRBV11-2
CASSLTSGADTQYF
TGTGCCAGCAGCTTGACGAGCGGGGCAGATACGCAGTATTTT
>.|TRBD1|TRBJ1-2|TRBV29-1
CSVSAGTGACTF
TGCAGCGTGAGTGCCGGGACAGGTGCGTGCACCTTC
>.|.|TRBJ2-1|TRBV30
CAWSVGDSSYNEQFF
TGTGCCTGGAGTGTGGGGGATAGCTCCTACAATGAGCAGTTCTTC
>many|.|TRBJ2-3|TRBV6-1
CASSETGKADTQYF
TGTGCCAGCAGTGAAACAGGGAAGGCAGATACGCAGTATTTT
>.|TRBD1|TRBJ1-5|TRBV30
CAWSTLGTGLSNQPQHF
TGTGCCTGGAGTACTTTAGGGACAGGGCTTAGCAATCAGCCCCAGCATTTT
>.|.|TRBJ2-7|TRBV5-1
CASSFGDTWNEQYF
TGCGCCAGCAGCTTCGGGGACACCTGGAACGAGCAGTACTTC
>.|TRBD2|TRBJ2-1|TRBV29-1
CSAAPSGDYNEQFF
TGCAGCGCAGCGCCTAGCGGGGACTACAATGAGCAGTTCTTC
>.|TRBD1|TRBJ2-5|TRBV25-1
CASKGDRAGQETQYF
TGTGCCAGCAAGGGAGACAGGGCGGGCCAAGAGACCCAGTACTTC
>.|TRBD1|TRBJ2-4|TRBV5-4
CASSAKGAAENIQYF
TGTGCCAGCAGCGCAAAGGGGGCGGCCGAAAACATTCAGTACTTC
>.|TRBD1|TRBJ1-2|TRBV29-1
CSVEDRGRGYGYTF
TGCAGCGTTGAAGACAGGGGGCGCGGCTATGGCTACACCTTC
>.|.|TRBJ2-5|TRBV14
CASSRITSGEETQYF
TGTGCCAGCAGCCGAATAACTAGTGGTGAAGAGACCCAGTACTTC
>.|.|TRBJ1-1|TRBV29-1
CSVSGTQNTEAFF
TGCAGCGTGTCCGGGACCCAGAACACTGAAGCTTTCTTT
>few|.|TRBJ1-2|TRBV5-1
CASSLRTDYGYTF
TGCGCCAGCAGCCTCCGAACGGACTATGGCTACACCTTC
>.|.|TRBJ2-6|TRBV4-3
CASSPEGRGGSGANVLTF
TGCGCCAGCAGCCCCGAGGGCAGGGGAGGCTCTGGGGCCAACGTCCTGACTTTC
>.|.|TRBJ2-5|TRBV29-1
CSAIDSLEETQYF
TGCAGCGCGATCGACAGCCTTGAAGAGACCCAGTACTTC
>once|TRBD2|TRBJ2-7|TRBV4-3
CASSQGRGASYEQYF
TGCGCCAGCAGCCAAGGGCGGGGGGCCAGCTACGAGCAGTACTTC